This T cell receptor (beta chain) emerged from a study of cytomegalovirus exposure and HLA in healthy donors (dated by TCRdb to the late 2010s). General notes on the study: An earlier analysis of 587 of the donors reported 250 to 300 Gb of sequence data and 117 million unique TCR beta sequences obtained from about 200 million T cells. Around 320 gigabases of sequencing data and 70 million to 100 million unique TCR sequences were included in an early release covering about 620 HLA-typed donors. Of the approximately 370 genotyped donors, less than 90% were placed in the genetic ancestry cluster associated with self-reported Caucasian donors. The study was designed to test whether signatures of past pathogen exposure could be identified by cataloging public T cell receptors. Using immunosequencing, the study profiled T cell repertoires from 500 to 800 subjects and related those repertoires to cytomegalovirus serostatus. Besides the first cohort of around 670 subjects, a separate validation cohort made up of some 110 different subjects was used. To predict cytomegalovirus infection status, the study brought together high-throughput TCR immunosequencing, statistical association of individual TCRs with disease status, and machine learning. To study patterns of TCR occurrence, a later analysis re-analyzed previously published TCR beta repertoires from 666 donors and added high-resolution HLA genotyping. Rather than using new phenotypic data, the later analysis identified candidate immune exposures from TCR beta sequences and from how often those sequences occurred across donors. In an earlier analysis of about 590 of the donors, high-throughput TCR beta sequencing was used to judge whether each TCR beta V gene segment behaved as functional or pseudogenic. Donor age, sex, ethnicity and CMV serostatus were compiled together with the repertoire data. A later genetic analysis took genome-wide SNP genotypes for about three fifths of the roughly 670 donors and used that subset as a discovery cohort. Every discovery cohort repertoire had been produced on one sequencing platform. Class I and class II HLA loci were covered by the typing at four-digit resolution. Typing coverage differed by locus: A, B, C, DRB1 and DQB1 were typed in about 620-640 donors, DQA1 in about 500, DPA1 in some 610, and DPB1 in 472. A handful of DR-DQ haplotypes were handled as single units for association and clustering because linkage in the cohort was strong. On average, around 240,000 unique TCR beta nucleotide sequences were sequenced per donor among a few hundred genotyped donors of the cohort, with 15% to 20% of those sequences being non-productive. Overall study results and their limits: The authors suggested that the approach could potentially be extended to other disease states and immunological phenotypes. Because the 87-base-pair reads could not distinguish some IMGT-functional V segments, including TRBV6-2 and TRBV6-3, those segments were excluded. According to a later analysis, most CMV-associated TCR beta chains appeared to be HLA-restricted, and the HLA associations seemed to be driven largely by CMV exposure. When HLA alleles, especially DR and DQ, strongly co-occurred, TCR associations were difficult to assign to individual alleles. In a later analysis, HLA-associated TCR beta chains were found to be more clonally expanded and to have lower generation probabilities than equally common non-associated chains. Presence/absence analyses assumed roughly uniform sequencing depth across donors, an assumption that may not hold. The only immune exposure information available for the cohort was CMV serostatus. At a false discovery rate of 0.05, a later analysis linked around 15,000 TCR beta sequences to specific HLA alleles. A total of about 180 TCR beta chains were listed by the study as associated with cytomegalovirus. Some 16 rarely observed V segments, including chromosome 9 orphons, were excluded from the earlier analysis of just under 600 of the donors because counts were too low. Cytomegalovirus status was reported to be diagnosed by the classifier with high specificity and sensitivity in both the original and validation cohorts. Most TCR sequences were observed very rarely across donors, whereas some public TCRs were present in many individuals. A cluster of highly shared sequence variants was judged likely to be a technical artifact of the sequencing pipeline. According to a later genetic analysis, donors in an Asian-associated ancestry cluster had fewer N-insertions in productive TCRs than the approximately 610-donor mean. In a later genetic analysis, a missense DCLRE1C variant was associated with V-gene and J-gene trimming of TCR beta chains, and the association was replicated in an independent cohort. A further reported finding was that TCR beta sequences accurately predicted the HLA-A and HLA-B alleles for most subjects in the first cohort. In a later analysis, several top co-occurrence clusters were reported to appear linked to parvovirus B19, influenza, CMV and Epstein-Barr virus. According to a later analysis, TCR association rates differed among HLA loci, with DRB1 alleles showing the most associated TCRs and HLA-C alleles showing the fewest. Because some donors lacked HLA typing at each locus, the association tests relied only on the typed subset. In vitro tests confirmed that a few of the cytomegalovirus-associated TCR beta chains recognize cytomegalovirus antigens. In an earlier analysis of under 600 of the donors, most TCR beta V segments were observed in productive rearrangements about 90% or about 30% of the time, broadly matching IMGT annotations. Correlated functional status among segregating V segments might be attributable to linkage disequilibrium, but an unknown experimental factor could not be ruled out. In this cohort, only TCR beta chains were sequenced, and detectable features were limited by the absence of alpha or paired-chain data.

Library generation was performed with the immunoSEQ multiplex PCR assay. A mixture of 60 forward primers for TCR Vbeta segments and 13 reverse primers for TCR Jbeta segments was used in the multiplex PCR. The CDR3 region of rearranged TCR beta genes was amplified from genomic DNA with a multiplex PCR assay. On the Illumina HiSeq System, the amplified TCR beta libraries were sequenced as 87-base-pair reads. The published analysis was carried out like this. In a later analysis, about 80 million unique TCR beta chains were counted across the roughly 700 repertoires, and approximately 11 million of these chains were shared by at least two donors. Raw reads were error-corrected and collapsed into unique sequences with a nearest-neighbor algorithm that merged closely related sequences to remove PCR and sequencing errors. To assign V, D and J gene segments, CDR3 sequences were aligned to IMGT reference sequences. For a sequence to be retained, a match of at least six nucleotides was required to both a V gene segment and a J gene segment. A rearrangement was called productive if the CDR3 had no stop codons and remained in frame with V and J, and every other rearrangement was called non-productive. CDR3 was defined according to IMGT convention as the region running from the second conserved V-encoded cysteine to the conserved J-encoded phenylalanine. In an earlier analysis of roughly 610 of the donors, sequences lacking an unambiguous match to a single V gene segment were excluded. In an earlier analysis of several hundred of the donors, V segments were called functional above 56.7% productive rearrangements and were called segregating when the between-donor standard deviation exceeded 5%. A statistical classification framework was developed to diagnose cytomegalovirus status using the catalog of TCR beta chain sequences. In a later analysis, TCR nucleotide sequences were compared against IMGT/GENE-DB human TR gene sequences so that V and J genes could be assigned. Using the TCRdist pipeline, a later analysis assigned CDR3 sequences along with most-parsimonious VDJ recombination scenarios. A later analysis defined each TCR beta chain by its CDR3 amino acid sequence plus V-gene family, and excluded reads lacking a unique V-gene family. As a way to deal with suspected cross-contamination and a sequencing artifact, a later analysis dropped 450 to 600 nucleotide sequences that were highly shared and had low generation probability. In a later analysis, a clonal expansion index was calculated for each public chain from normalized within-repertoire ranks of inferred template counts. In a later analysis, generation probabilities were computed using a VDJ recombination model fitted to out-of-frame rearrangements, and the results were checked against IGoR. In a later analysis, TCR-TCR, TCR-HLA and TCR-CMV co-occurrence was scored with hypergeometric tests, and a repertoire-size bias correction was applied to TCR pairs. In a later analysis, false discovery rates were estimated by permuting HLA or CMV assignments 20 times. A later analysis grouped co-occurring TCRs with DBSCAN, adding TCRdist sequence similarity when clustering within HLA-allele-positive subsets. Repertoires with fewer than 30,000 or more than 120,000 public chains, plus five repertoires with anomalous nucleotide sharing, were excluded from co-occurrence clustering. Imported from immuneACCESS, the table was reduced by TCRdb to in-frame sequences with V and J called. These copies leave out some clones; in studies compared against another copy, an unresolved V gene accounts for under half, and the cause of the remainder is not known. V and J calls and clone size are those listed in that table; D and trimming were worked out from the DNA. A total of roughly 180,000 clones appear in this sample, roughly 74% of them only once. The biggest ten clones account for around 6% of the sample.

A remark on this clone: The antigen this receptor binds is unknown. Base quality data are lacking; no much larger clone is found one base away.

The germline V gene yields MDHEN for CDR1 and SYDVKM for CDR2. Measured from the cysteine to the phenylalanine, the CDR3 is 15 residues long. Only CDR3 DNA is held: 45 bases, read in frame from base 1. V is pruned by 6 bases and J by 2 bases, leaving 4 bases of the junction without a gene match. In total, approximately 610 healthy bone marrow donors made up the cohort. All cohort members were sampled while nominally healthy, although unrecorded immune exposures were likely present. The donor was CMV seropositive and was included in the group of 290 or so seropositive cohort members. Each donor provided a peripheral blood sample, and peripheral blood mononuclear cells were used for TCR beta sequencing. Genomic DNA was extracted from the blood cell samples with the Qiagen DNeasy Blood Extraction Kit.

The sequence is built from TRBV28 and TRBJ2-7; 13 junctional bases match TRBD2. This sequence originates from a woman in her twenties or thirties in good health and CMV-seropositive. The sample comprised PBMCs. Here the CDR3 is given as CASRSGLAGPYEQYF. At the DNA level, the sequence is TGTGCCAGCAGATCGGGACTAGCGGGGCCCTACGAGCAGTACTTC.